Here is one TCR beta chain with its context. This sample stems from a study of shared clonotypes between healthy human individuals. Profiling relied on immunoSEQ multiplex PCR, and the TCRdb table lists in-frame clones only, not all of them. Of about 510,000 clones listed, about 75% are singletons. The CDR3 contains 15 residues. The germline gives CDR1 SGHAT, CDR2 FQNNGV. V lost 5 bases and J 0 bases, leaving 14 bases between the germline ends. All donors qualified as healthy HIV-negative adults and had experienced no recent acute infections or vaccinations. Tens of millions of PBMCs were counted before genomic DNA extraction.

This chain uses TRBV11-2 with TRBJ2-7, with D perhaps being TRBD1 or TRBD2 (6 bases each). Sample: PBMCs. This TCR derives from a woman in her thirties or forties in good health. Some clones in this sample may be carry-over from other donors' samples. The DNA of the CDR3 is TGTGCCAGCAGCCGAAGTAGGGGGGACTCCTACGAGCAGTACTTC. Translation gives CASSRSRGDSYEQYF.